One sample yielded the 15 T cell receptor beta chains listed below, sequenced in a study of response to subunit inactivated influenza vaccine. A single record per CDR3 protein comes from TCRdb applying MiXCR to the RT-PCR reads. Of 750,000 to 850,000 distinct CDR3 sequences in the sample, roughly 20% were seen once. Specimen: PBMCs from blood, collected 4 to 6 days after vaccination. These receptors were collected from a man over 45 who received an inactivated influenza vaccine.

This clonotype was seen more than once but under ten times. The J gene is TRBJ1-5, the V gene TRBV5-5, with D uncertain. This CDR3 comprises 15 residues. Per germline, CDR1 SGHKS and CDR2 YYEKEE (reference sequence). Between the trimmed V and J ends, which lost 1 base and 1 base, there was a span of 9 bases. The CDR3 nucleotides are TGTGCCAGCAGCTTGAGTGCTCAGAGCAATCAGCCCCAGCATTTT. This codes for CASSLSAQSNQPQHF.

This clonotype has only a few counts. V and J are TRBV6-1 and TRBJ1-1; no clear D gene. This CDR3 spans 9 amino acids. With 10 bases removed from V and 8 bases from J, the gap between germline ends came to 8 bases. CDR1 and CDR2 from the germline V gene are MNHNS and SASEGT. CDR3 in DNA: TGTGCCACCTCATACGAAGCTTTCTTT. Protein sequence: CATSYEAFF.

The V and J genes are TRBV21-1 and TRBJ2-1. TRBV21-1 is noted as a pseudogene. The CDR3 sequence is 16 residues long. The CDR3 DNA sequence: TGTGCCAGCAGCATGGGCAGAAATACCTCCTACAATGAGCAGTTCTTC. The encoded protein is CASSMGRNTSYNEQFF.

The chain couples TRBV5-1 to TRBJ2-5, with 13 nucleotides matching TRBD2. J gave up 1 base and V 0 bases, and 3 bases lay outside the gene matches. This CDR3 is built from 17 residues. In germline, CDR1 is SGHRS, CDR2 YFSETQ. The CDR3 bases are TGCGCCAGCAGCTTGGCCGGGACTAGCGGGACCCAAGAGACCCAGTACTTC. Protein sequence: CASSLAGTSGTQETQYF.

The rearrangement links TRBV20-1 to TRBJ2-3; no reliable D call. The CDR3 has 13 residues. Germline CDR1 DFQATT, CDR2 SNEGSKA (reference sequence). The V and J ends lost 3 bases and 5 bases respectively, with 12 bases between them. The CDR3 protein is CSASWVVGDTQYF. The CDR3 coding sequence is TGCAGTGCTAGCTGGGTTGTTGGAGATACGCAGTATTTT.

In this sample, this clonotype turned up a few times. The chain's CDR3 is CASGRWAGELFF. DNA for the CDR3: TGTGCCAGCGGTCGGTGGGCCGGGGAGCTGTTTTTT. The chain combines TRBV6-2 or TRBV6-3 with TRBJ2-2, with D uncertain. Germline V gives CDR1 MNHEY, CDR2 SVGEGT. With 8 bases removed from V and 6 bases from J, the gap between germline ends came to 10 bases. The CDR3 consists of 12 residues.

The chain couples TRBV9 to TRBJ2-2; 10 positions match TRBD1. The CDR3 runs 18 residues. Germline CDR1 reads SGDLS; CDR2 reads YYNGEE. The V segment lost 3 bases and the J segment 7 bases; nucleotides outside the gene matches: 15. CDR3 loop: CASSAHTGQGGTLGELFF. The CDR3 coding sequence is TGTGCCAGCAGCGCCCATACCGGACAGGGGGGGACCCTCGGGGAGCTGTTTTTT.

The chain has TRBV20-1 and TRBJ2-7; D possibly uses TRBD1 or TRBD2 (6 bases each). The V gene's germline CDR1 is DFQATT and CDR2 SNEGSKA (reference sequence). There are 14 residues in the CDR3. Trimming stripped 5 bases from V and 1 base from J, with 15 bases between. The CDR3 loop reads CSASTGARSYEQYF. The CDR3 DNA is TGCAGTGCTTCCACGGGGGCCCGATCCTACGAGCAGTACTTC.

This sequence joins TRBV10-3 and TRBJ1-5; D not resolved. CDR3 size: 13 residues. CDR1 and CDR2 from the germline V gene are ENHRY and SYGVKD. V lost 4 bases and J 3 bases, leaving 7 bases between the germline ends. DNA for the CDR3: TGTGCCATCAGTGGAACTGACAATCAGCCCCAGCATTTT. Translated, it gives CAISGTDNQPQHF.

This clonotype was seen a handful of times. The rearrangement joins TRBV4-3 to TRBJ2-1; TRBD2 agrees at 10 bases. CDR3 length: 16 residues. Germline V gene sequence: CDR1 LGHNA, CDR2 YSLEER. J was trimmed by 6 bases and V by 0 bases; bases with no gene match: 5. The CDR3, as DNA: TGCGCCAGCAGCCAAGAAATAGCGGGGGGCGTCAATGAGCAGTTCTTC. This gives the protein CASSQEIAGGVNEQFF.

The CDR3 protein is CASTRGASRLNQPQHF. The CDR3 DNA is TGTGCCAGCACCAGGGGGGCCTCGCGCTTGAATCAGCCCCAGCATTTT. The chain joins TRBV6-1 to TRBJ1-5, with 7 bases that match TRBD1. V lost 7 bases, J lost 4 bases, and 13 bases stayed unmatched. The CDR3 is 16 amino acids. Germline assignment: CDR1 MNHNS and CDR2 SASEGT.

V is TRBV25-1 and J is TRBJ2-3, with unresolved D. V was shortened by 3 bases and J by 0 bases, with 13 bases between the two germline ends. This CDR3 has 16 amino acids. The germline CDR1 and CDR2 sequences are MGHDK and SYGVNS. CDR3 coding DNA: TGTGCCAGCAGTGATGAGTTGACCACTAGCACAGATACGCAGTATTTT. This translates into CASSDELTTSTDTQYF.

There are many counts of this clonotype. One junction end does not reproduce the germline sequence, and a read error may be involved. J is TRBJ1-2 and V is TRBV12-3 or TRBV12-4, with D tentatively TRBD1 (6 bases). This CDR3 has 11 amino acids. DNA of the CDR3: TGTGCCAGCAGTATAGCACAGGGATACACCTTC. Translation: CASSIAQGYTF.

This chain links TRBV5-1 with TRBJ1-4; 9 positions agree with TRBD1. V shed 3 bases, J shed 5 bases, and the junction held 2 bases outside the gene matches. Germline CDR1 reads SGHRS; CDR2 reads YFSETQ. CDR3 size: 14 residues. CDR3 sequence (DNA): TGCGCCAGCAGCTCGACAGGGGGAAATGAAAAACTGTTTTTT. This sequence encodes CASSSTGGNEKLFF. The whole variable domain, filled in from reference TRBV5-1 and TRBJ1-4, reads KAGVTQTPRYLIKTRGQQVTLSCSPISGHRSVSWYQQTPGQGLQFLFEYFSETQRNKGNFPGRFSGRQFSNSRSEMNVSTLELGDSALYLCASSSTGGNEKLFFGSGTQLSVL.

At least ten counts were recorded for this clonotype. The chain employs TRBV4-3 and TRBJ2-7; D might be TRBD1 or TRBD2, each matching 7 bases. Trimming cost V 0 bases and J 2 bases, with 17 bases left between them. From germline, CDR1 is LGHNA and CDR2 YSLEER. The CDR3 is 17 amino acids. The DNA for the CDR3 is TGCGCCAGCAGCCAAGATCATTCAGGGGGACTAACCTACGAGCAGTACTTC. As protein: CASSQDHSGGLTYEQYF.